This T cell receptor beta chain was retrieved from a study of T cell repertoires in cytomegalovirus infection. The CDR3 totals 14 residues. The germline CDR1 and CDR2 sequences are MNHEY and SMNVEV (reference sequence). The V and J ends lost 7 bases and 5 bases respectively, with 15 bases between them. Note on this clonotype: Its antigen is unknown.

TCRdb reanalysed the reads using MiXCR and keeps one entry per CDR3 protein. The sample yields about 920,000 distinct CDR3 sequences, approximately 32% seen once. General study points: Identification of carriers of CMV plus the relevant HLA was achieved through cumulative public TCR beta family frequency. The study found HLA-C-restricted CMV-specific TCR beta clonotypes dominating the ex vivo response.

The rearrangement uses TRBV27 and TRBJ2-1; D possibly corresponds to TRBD2 (6 bases). Here the sequenced sample was cultured CD8+ T cells from PBMCs, taken from culture after CMV antigen stimulation. The receptor's source is a human donor in good health (CMV status not recorded). Some clones in this sample may be carry-over from other donors' samples. CDR3: CASTRWRGHNEQFF. CDR3 bases: TGTGCCAGCACCAGGTGGCGGGGTCACAATGAGCAGTTCTTC.